This TCR beta chain was sequenced for a study of T cells in Graves' hyperthyroidism and ophthalmopathy. There were TCR beta CDR3 regions amplified from RNA transcripts. RT-PCR in the first round (using the HTBI primer set) targeted the TCR CDR3. TCRdb fed the multiplex PCR reads into MiXCR, producing one record per CDR3 protein. The profile shows 450,000 to 650,000 distinct CDR3 sequences, over 12% of them singletons. This clonotype was observed many times. The CDR3 covers 13 residues. V gave up 6 bases and J gave up 7 bases; unmatched junction bases: 6. Germline V gene lookup returns CDR1 MNHEY and CDR2 SMNVEV (reference sequence). Subjects with ophthalmopathy showed a Clinical Activity Score no lower than 3, a NOSPECS grade no lower than 4, and a duration shorter than 3 months.

The sequence derives from a woman between 18 and 29 years old with Graves' ophthalmopathy. V is TRBV27 and J is TRBJ2-7; 10 positions agree with TRBD1. Material: blood. Here the CDR3 reads CASRLTGGREQYF. DNA of the CDR3: TGTGCCAGCAGGTTGACAGGGGGCAGGGAGCAGTACTTC.